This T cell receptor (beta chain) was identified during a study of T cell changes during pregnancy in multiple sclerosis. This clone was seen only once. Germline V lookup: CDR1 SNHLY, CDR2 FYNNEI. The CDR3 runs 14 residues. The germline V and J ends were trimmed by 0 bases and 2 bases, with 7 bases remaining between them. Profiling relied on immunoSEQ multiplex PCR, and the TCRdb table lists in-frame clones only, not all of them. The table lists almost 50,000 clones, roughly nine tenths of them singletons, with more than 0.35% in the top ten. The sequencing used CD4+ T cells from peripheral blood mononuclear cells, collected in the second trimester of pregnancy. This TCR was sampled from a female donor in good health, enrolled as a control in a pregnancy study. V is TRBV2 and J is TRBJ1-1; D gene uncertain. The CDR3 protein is CASSEARVNTEAFF. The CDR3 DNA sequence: TGTGCCAGCAGTGAAGCGAGGGTTAACACTGAAGCTTTCTTT.